Below are 14 T cell receptor beta chains sequenced from a single sample in a study of identical twins. TCRdb independently ran MiXCR on the 5' RACE reads; one entry per CDR3 protein. There are some 97,000 distinct CDR3 sequences in the sample; 4.5% to 6.5% occur only once, and about 12% lies in the top ten. The specimen sequenced was memory T cells sorted from blood. The receptor source for this set is a woman between 50 and 59 years old in good health.

This clonotype was observed many times. This chain connects TRBV12-3 or TRBV12-4 to TRBJ1-2; 8 nucleotides match TRBD1. The CDR3 covers 14 residues. The V gene end was trimmed by 6 bases and the J gene end by 3 bases; junction bases not matched to a gene: 6. The CDR3 reads CASRSGQDYYGYTF. The CDR3 DNA reads TGTGCCAGCAGATCGGGACAGGACTACTATGGCTACACCTTC.

This clonotype was observed a few times. The chain recombines TRBV10-1 with TRBJ2-1; TRBD2 matches at 12 bases. The CDR3 loop spans 16 amino acids. The ends lost 4 bases at V and 4 bases at J; junction bases unmatched: 5. Per the germline V gene, CDR1 is WNHNN and CDR2 is SYGVQD (reference sequence). CDR3 nucleotides: TGCGCCAGCAGTGGACTAGCGGGAGTGGAGTACAATGAGCAGTTCTTC. Residues: CASSGLAGVEYNEQFF.

This clonotype was detected many times. The genes are TRBV29-1 and TRBJ2-7; 9 bases match TRBD2. This CDR3 has 15 residues. Unmatched junction bases numbered 14, after V lost 5 bases and J lost 6 bases. CDR1 SQVTM and CDR2 ANQGSEA come from the germline V gene. Here the CDR3 DNA reads TGCAGCGTTTCCCGGGGTAGCGGGAGTATGCTCGAGCAGTACTTC. Encoded protein: CSVSRGSGSMLEQYF.

The chain uses TRBV7-6 and TRBJ2-5; a possible D gene is TRBD2 (5 bases). Germline V gene data show CDR1 as SGHVS and CDR2 as FNYEAQ. V dropped 2 bases and J dropped 1 base, with 11 bases sitting between them. The CDR3 contains 15 residues. In DNA, the CDR3 is TGTGCCAGCAGCTTAACCAGCGGACCCCAAGAGACCCAGTACTTC. Its translation: CASSLTSGPQETQYF.

On this clonotype itself: Just one base apart from a much larger clone, this may be a read error. V is TRBV3-1 and J is TRBJ2-1; TRBD2 matches 13 bases. CDR1 and CDR2 (germline): LGHDT, YNNKEL (reference sequence). CDR3 size: 15 residues. The CDR3 here is CPSSQGTSGTNEQFF. The CDR3, as DNA: TGTCCCAGCAGCCAGGGGACTAGCGGGACGAATGAGCAGTTCTTC.

This clonotype showed up many times. V is TRBV5-5 and J is TRBJ2-1; TRBD2 is a possible D gene (5 bases). The ends were cut back, 4 bases at V and 6 bases at J, with 14 bases in the middle. Germline V gene sequence: CDR1 SGHKS, CDR2 YYEKEE (reference sequence). This CDR3 has 14 amino acids. CDR3 sequence: CASSKEPRGNEQFF. In DNA form, the CDR3 reads TGTGCCAGCAGCAAAGAACCCCGGGGCAATGAGCAGTTCTTC.

This clonotype was detected ten times or more. The V and J genes are TRBV5-1 and TRBJ1-2; the match to TRBD1 covers 9 bases. CDR3 size: 12 residues. Germline V gene data show CDR1 as SGHRS and CDR2 as YFSETQ. Losses at the gene ends were 7 bases for V and 7 bases for J; bases not matched to a gene: 5. Here the CDR3 reads CASGGQGRGYTF. The DNA of the CDR3 is TGCGCCAGCGGGGGACAGGGACGTGGCTACACCTTC.

The sample holds many counts of this clonotype. The chain carries TRBV25-1 and TRBJ2-1; 8 positions agree with TRBD2. Germline V gene data show CDR1 as MGHDK and CDR2 as SYGVNS. The length of the CDR3 is 16 residues. V gave up 4 bases and J gave up 1 base; unmatched junction bases: 6. This CDR3 reads CASSAPERGSYNEQFF. The CDR3 DNA is TGTGCCAGCAGTGCCCCGGAGCGGGGGTCCTACAATGAGCAGTTCTTC. The entire variable domain, with the rest obtained from reference TRBV25-1 and TRBJ2-1, is as follows: EADIYQTPRYLVIGTGKKITLECSQTMGHDKMYWYQQDPGMELHLIHYSYGVNSTEKGDLSSESTVSRIRTEHFPLTLESARPSHTSQYLCASSAPERGSYNEQFFGPGTRLTVL.

The table lists this clonotype with many counts. The chain has TRBV29-1 and TRBJ2-2; 12 bases map to TRBD2. Germline V lookup: CDR1 SQVTM, CDR2 ANQGSEA. The V segment lost 8 bases and the J segment 7 bases; nucleotides outside the gene matches: 11. The CDR3 runs 15 residues. CDR3 sequence reads: CSISWTSGKVGELFF. The CDR3 DNA is TGCAGCATCTCCTGGACTAGCGGGAAGGTCGGGGAGCTGTTTTTT.

This clonotype was observed many times. The genes are TRBV15 and TRBJ1-5; D gene unclear. Germline CDR1 and CDR2: LNHNV and YYDKDF (reference sequence). The CDR3 length is 12 residues. V was clipped by 1 base and J by 5 bases, with 3 bases between them. Here the CDR3 reads CATSRVDQPQHF. The CDR3 nucleotides read TGTGCCACCAGCAGAGTCGATCAGCCCCAGCATTTT.

This chain connects TRBV18 to TRBJ2-7; 10 bases agree with TRBD1. V was clipped by 4 bases and J by 6 bases; unmatched bases: 9. This CDR3 has 15 amino acids. Per the germline V gene, CDR1 is KGHSH and CDR2 is LQKENI. CDR3 region: CASSRGQGVGGEQYV. The CDR3 nucleotides are TGTGCCAGCTCACGCGGACAGGGGGTAGGTGGCGAGCAGTACGTC.

This clonotype was seen ten or more times. The J gene is TRBJ1-1, the V gene TRBV19; D is undetermined. The CDR3 has 11 residues. With 9 bases removed from V and 0 bases from J, the gap between germline ends came to 5 bases. Germline lookup yields CDR1 LNHDA and CDR2 SQIVND (reference sequence). In DNA form, the CDR3 reads TGTGCCAGCAGCGTGAACACTGAAGCTTTCTTT. It yields the protein CASSVNTEAFF.

This clonotype has a count of ten or more. The chain recombines TRBV27 with TRBJ1-2; D possibly corresponds to TRBD1 (5 bases). CDR1 is MNHEY and CDR2 is SMNVEV in the germline V gene (reference sequence). The CDR3 spans 12 residues. With 2 bases removed from V and 8 bases from J, the gap between germline ends came to 9 bases. DNA of the CDR3: TGTGCCAGCAGTTTAGAGGGGAGCGGCTACACCTTC. Translated: CASSLEGSGYTF.

At least ten counts were recorded for this clonotype. The rearrangement joins TRBV5-6 to TRBJ2-2; TRBD2 matches at 9 bases. Germline CDR1 and CDR2: SGHDT and YYEEEE. V trimming: 3 bases; J trimming: 3 bases; junction bases outside the gene matches: 12. The CDR3 contains 18 residues. The CDR3 nucleotides are TGTGCCAGCAGCTCTCCTTGGCGGGAGGGCCGAGACACCGGGGAGCTGTTTTTT. Protein product: CASSSPWREGRDTGELFF.